One and the same sample provided the 20 T cell receptor beta chains below, sequenced in a study of control samples from healthy donors and cancer patients. Assay used: immunoSEQ multiplex PCR; TCRdb lists only in-frame clones, some missing. The data contain about 120,000 clones, approximately 90% of them singletons. The material sequenced was blood. These receptors were obtained from a man aged 35 to 55 in good health.

The genes are TRBV7-3 and TRBJ2-7, with 14 bases lining up with TRBD2. CDR1 and CDR2 (germline): SGHTA, FQGTGA. This CDR3 spans 15 amino acids. J was trimmed by 6 bases and V by 5 bases; bases with no gene match: 6. The CDR3 bases are TGTGCCAGCAGCCACGGACTAGCGGGGGGAAGCGAGCAGTACTTC. It is translated as CASSHGLAGGSEQYF.

The rearrangement joins TRBV5-1 to TRBJ2-1; 10 nucleotides match TRBD2. This CDR3 region has 16 residues. Trimming at V came to 3 bases and at J to 5 bases, leaving 8 bases not matched to a gene. The V gene's germline CDR1 is SGHRS and CDR2 YFSETQ. The CDR3 reads CASSSRTSGGNNEQFF. CDR3 sequence (DNA): TGCGCCAGCAGCTCACGGACTAGCGGAGGTAACAATGAGCAGTTCTTC.

The gene calls are TRBV4-3 and TRBJ1-6; D uncertain. The germline V and J ends were trimmed by 1 base and 5 bases, with 9 bases remaining between them. The CDR3 spans 15 residues. Germline V CDR1 and CDR2: LGHNA, YSLEER. CDR3 coding DNA: TGCGCCAGCAGCCAAGGGGTGGTCAATAATTCACCCCTCCACTTT. It specifies CASSQGVVNNSPLHF.

The count of this clone is one. The gene calls are TRBV7-2 and TRBJ2-3; 7 positions agree with TRBD2. V shed 5 bases and J 5 bases; nucleotides not matched to a gene: 7. The germline CDR1 and CDR2 sequences are SGHTA and FQGNSA. The CDR3 is made up of 14 amino acids. The chain's CDR3 is CASSISGRRDTQYF. CDR3 DNA: TGTGCCAGCAGCATTAGCGGGCGTAGAGATACGCAGTATTTT.

The rearrangement links TRBV9 to TRBJ1-6; weak D call: TRBD1 (5 bases). Germline loops: CDR1 SGDLS, CDR2 YYNGEE. V gave up 3 bases and J gave up 9 bases, with 19 bases separating them. This CDR3 is 16 amino acids long. CDR3 in DNA: TGTGCCAGCAGCGCGAGACACCGGGACCCCGGTTCACCCCTCCACTTT. Translation gives CASSARHRDPGSPLHF. The complete variable domain, with remaining parts taken from reference TRBV9 and TRBJ1-6, reads DSGVTQTPKHLITATGQRVTLRCSPRSGDLSVYWYQQSLDQGLQFLIQYYNGEERAKGNILERFSAQQFPDLHSELNLSSLELGDSALYFCASSARHRDPGSPLHFGNGTRLTVT.

The chain couples TRBV11-3 to TRBJ2-3; the match to TRBD2 covers 12 bases. The CDR3 loop spans 16 amino acids. CDR1 and CDR2 from the germline V gene are SGHNT and YENEEA. With V trimmed by 5 bases and J by 2 bases, 5 bases remained unmatched. CDR3 nucleotide sequence: TGTGCCAGCAGCCCCCTAGCGGGGGGGACCACAGATACGCAGTATTTT. The encoded protein is CASSPLAGGTTDTQYF. Combining the CDR3 with reference TRBV11-3 and TRBJ2-3 gives the whole variable domain EAGVVQSPRYKIIEKKQPVAFWCNPISGHNTLYWYLQNLGQGPELLIRYENEEAVDDSQLPKDRFSAERLKGVDSTLKIQPAELGDSAVYLCASSPLAGGTTDTQYFGPGTRLTVL.

The V and J genes are TRBV6-6 and TRBJ1-2; no reliable D call. The CDR3 is made up of 14 amino acids. Germline V gene data show CDR1 as MNHNY and CDR2 as SVGAGI (reference sequence). V lost 5 bases, J lost 8 bases, and 18 bases lay in between. CDR3 sequence: CASSLDGELRGYTF. The CDR3 DNA sequence: TGTGCCAGCAGTCTAGACGGGGAACTTAGGGGCTACACCTTC.

This sequence joins TRBV7-8 and TRBJ1-6; D possibly corresponds to TRBD1 (5 bases). CDR1 SGHVS and CDR2 FQNEAQ come from the germline V gene. Trimming removed 5 bases at V and 7 bases at J, with 12 bases between. This CDR3 is built from 14 residues. Here the CDR3 reads CASSPGTPNSPLHF. DNA of the CDR3: TGTGCCAGCAGCCCCGGGACGCCGAATTCACCCCTCCACTTT.

V usage is TRBV6-4 and J usage is TRBJ2-2; D is ambiguous. V lost 3 bases to trimming and J lost 2 bases, with 7 bases between them. This CDR3 region has 14 residues. The germline V gene has CDR1 MRHNA and CDR2 SNTAGT. CDR3 bases: TGTGCCAGCAGTGAAGGCAAAAACACCGGGGAGCTGTTTTTT. Translating it yields CASSEGKNTGELFF.

The chain uses TRBV14 and TRBJ1-5; D gene unclear. Germline V gene lookup returns CDR1 SGHDN and CDR2 FVKESK. The CDR3 has 13 residues. Trimming shortened V by 0 bases and J by 5 bases, and 5 bases separated the two germline ends. The CDR3 nucleotides are TGTGCCAGCAGCCAAGATTGGGATCAGCCCCAGCATTTT. Its translation: CASSQDWDQPQHF. Together with reference TRBV14 and TRBJ1-5, the CDR3 gives the full variable domain: EAGVTQFPSHSVIEKGQTVTLRCDPISGHDNLYWYRRVMGKEIKFLLHFVKESKQDESGMPNNRFLAERTGGTYSTLKVQPAELEDSGVYFCASSQDWDQPQHFGDGTRLSIL.

The chain has TRBV2 and TRBJ2-2; D is undetermined. V dropped 3 bases and J dropped 7 bases, with 9 bases sitting between them. CDR1 and CDR2 (germline): SNHLY, FYNNEI. The CDR3 has 13 residues. CDR3 sequence reads: CASSDGAFGELFF. Written as DNA, the CDR3 is TGTGCCAGCAGTGATGGCGCCTTCGGGGAGCTGTTTTTT. Full variable domain (outside the CDR3, taken from reference TRBV2 and TRBJ2-2): EPEVTQTPSHQVTQMGQEVILRCVPISNHLYFYWYRQILGQKVEFLVSFYNNEISEKSEIFDDQFSVERPDGSNFTLKIRSTKLEDSAMYFCASSDGAFGELFFGEGSRLTVL.

This chain connects TRBV6-2 or TRBV6-3 to TRBJ2-7; D is ambiguous. The V gene's germline CDR1 is MNHEY and CDR2 SVGEGT. V lost 5 bases and J lost 1, with 9 bases in between. The CDR3 is made up of 13 amino acids. The CDR3 nucleotides are TGTGCCAGCAGTAAACAGAGTTCCTACGAGCAGTACTTC. It codes for CASSKQSSYEQYF.

The chain joins TRBV5-4 to TRBJ1-2, with TRBD1 matching 7 bases. With 3 bases clipped from V and 7 bases from J, the junction kept 6 bases outside the gene matches. From germline, CDR1 is SGHNT and CDR2 YYREEE (reference sequence). This CDR3 is built from 13 residues. In DNA form, the CDR3 reads TGTGCCAGCAGCTCAGGGGGGAGGAGTGGCTACACCTTC. Translating gives CASSSGGRSGYTF.

J is TRBJ2-3 and V is TRBV5-6, with TRBD1 identical over 9 bases. Germline lookup yields CDR1 SGHDT and CDR2 YYEEEE. This CDR3 is built from 12 residues. Unmatched junction bases numbered 2, after V lost 3 bases and J lost 9 bases. Written as DNA, the CDR3 is TGTGCCAGCAGCTGGACAGGGGACACGCAGTATTTT. Encoded protein: CASSWTGDTQYF.

V usage is TRBV5-4 and J usage is TRBJ1-1, with D unclear. This CDR3 is built from 15 residues. Germline V gene lookup returns CDR1 SGHNT and CDR2 YYREEE (reference sequence). Trimming removed 2 bases from V and 3 bases from J, with 14 bases in between. CDR3 amino acids: CASSLGGLGYTEAFF. CDR3 DNA: TGTGCCAGCAGCTTAGGAGGATTGGGGTACACTGAAGCTTTCTTT.

J is TRBJ2-4 and V is TRBV3-1 (or the pseudogene TRBV3-2); possible D gene TRBD1, 6 bases. CDR1 and CDR2 from the germline V gene are LGHDT and YNNKEL (reference sequence). The CDR3 runs 15 residues. V shed 4 bases and J shed 3 bases, with 13 bases lying between them. The CDR3 spells CASSLYRTDKNIQYF. The CDR3 region has the DNA TGTGCCAGCAGCCTCTACCGGACAGACAAAAACATTCAGTACTTC.

This sequence joins TRBV7-3 and TRBJ2-5; no clear D. CDR3 length: 13 residues. V lost 5 bases to trimming and J lost 5 bases, with 12 bases between them. Germline V gene data show CDR1 as SGHTA and CDR2 as FQGTGA. The CDR3 here is CASSRQPGETQYF. The CDR3 DNA sequence: TGTGCCAGCAGCCGTCAACCCGGGGAGACCCAGTACTTC.

This clone appeared a single time. The rearrangement links TRBV10-3 to TRBJ1-2, with 11 bases aligning to TRBD1. The junction had 9 bases not matched to a gene; V was cut back by 4 bases and J by 8 bases. Germline assignment: CDR1 ENHRY and CDR2 SYGVKD. The length of the CDR3 is 15 residues. The CDR3 coding sequence is TGTGCCATCAGTGCGGGGGACAGGGGGACCTTGGGCTACACCTTC. This sequence encodes CAISAGDRGTLGYTF.

The J gene is TRBJ1-1, the V gene TRBV3-1 (or the pseudogene TRBV3-2), with a possible D match to TRBD1 (6 bases). Per the germline V gene, CDR1 is LGHDT and CDR2 is YNNKEL (reference sequence). V lost 2 bases, J lost 7 bases, and 14 bases lay in between. The CDR3 covers 14 residues. The CDR3 nucleotides read TGTGCCAGCAGCCAAAGTTGGGGGGCCAGTGAAGCTTTCTTT. This codes for CASSQSWGASEAFF.

The chain joins TRBV25-1 to TRBJ1-2; D call uncertain. The CDR3 contains 12 residues. The V end lost 3 bases, the J end lost 5 bases, and 7 bases lay between the germline ends. Per the germline V gene, CDR1 is MGHDK and CDR2 is SYGVNS. DNA of the CDR3: TGTGCCAGCAGTGATTACGGTTATGGCTACACCTTC. Translation gives CASSDYGYGYTF.